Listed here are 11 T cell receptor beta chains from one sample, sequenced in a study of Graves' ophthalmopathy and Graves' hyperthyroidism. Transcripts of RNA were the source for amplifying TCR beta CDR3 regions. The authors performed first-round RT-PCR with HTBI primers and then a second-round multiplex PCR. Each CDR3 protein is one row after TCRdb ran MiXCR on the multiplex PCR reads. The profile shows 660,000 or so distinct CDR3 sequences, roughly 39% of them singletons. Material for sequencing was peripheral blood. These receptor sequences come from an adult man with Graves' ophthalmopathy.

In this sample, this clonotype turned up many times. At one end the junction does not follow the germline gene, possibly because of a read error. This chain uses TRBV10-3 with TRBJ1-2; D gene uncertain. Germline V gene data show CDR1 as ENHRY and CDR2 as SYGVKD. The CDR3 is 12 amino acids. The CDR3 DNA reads TGTGCCAGCAGTTACTCGTCCTATGGCTACACCTTC. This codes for CASSYSSYGYTF.

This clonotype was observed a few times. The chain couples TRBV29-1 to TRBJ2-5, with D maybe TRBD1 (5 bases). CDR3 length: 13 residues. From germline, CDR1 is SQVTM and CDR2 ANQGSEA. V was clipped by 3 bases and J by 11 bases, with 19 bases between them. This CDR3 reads CSVEFRVTDTQYF. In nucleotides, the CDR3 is TGCAGCGTTGAGTTTAGGGTGACAGATACGCAGTACTTC.

The CDR3 DNA is TGTGCCTGGAGTGCTGCGGGTAGTCAAGAGACCCAGTACTTC. Its protein is CAWSAAGSQETQYF. The chain is built from TRBV19 and TRBJ2-5; TRBD2 is a possible D gene (5 bases). The CDR3 has 14 amino acids. V lost 11 bases and J lost 2, with 18 bases in between. Germline assignment: CDR1 LNHDA and CDR2 SQIVND (reference sequence).

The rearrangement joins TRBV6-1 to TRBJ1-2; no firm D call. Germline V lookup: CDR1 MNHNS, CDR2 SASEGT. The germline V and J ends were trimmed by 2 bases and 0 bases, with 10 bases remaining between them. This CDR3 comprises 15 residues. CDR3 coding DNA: TGTGCCAGCAGTGAAAGGACGGCCACTAACTATGGCTACACCTTC. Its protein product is CASSERTATNYGYTF.

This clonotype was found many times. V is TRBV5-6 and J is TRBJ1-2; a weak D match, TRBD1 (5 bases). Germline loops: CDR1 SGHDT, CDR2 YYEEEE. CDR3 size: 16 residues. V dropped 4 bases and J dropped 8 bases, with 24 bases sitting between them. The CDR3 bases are TGTGCCAGCAGCCGAGATTCGCAGGGCCCCTCTAAGGGCTACACCTTC. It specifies CASSRDSQGPSKGYTF. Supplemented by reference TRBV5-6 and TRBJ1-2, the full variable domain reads DAGVTQSPTHLIKTRGQQVTLRCSPKSGHDTVSWYQQALGQGPQFIFQYYEEEERQRGNFPDRFSGHQFPNYSSELNVNALLLGDSALYLCASSRDSQGPSKGYTFGSGTRLTVV.

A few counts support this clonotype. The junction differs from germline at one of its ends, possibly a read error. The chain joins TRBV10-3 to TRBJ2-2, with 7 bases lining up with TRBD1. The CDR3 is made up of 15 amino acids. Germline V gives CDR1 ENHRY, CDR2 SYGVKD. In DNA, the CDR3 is TGTGCCAGCAGTGCGAGGACAGGGAACACCGGGGAGCTGTTTTTT. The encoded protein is CASSARTGNTGELFF.

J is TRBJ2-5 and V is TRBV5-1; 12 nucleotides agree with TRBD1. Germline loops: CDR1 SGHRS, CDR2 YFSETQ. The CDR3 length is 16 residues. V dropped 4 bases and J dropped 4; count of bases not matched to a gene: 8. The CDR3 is CASSLRDRGRRETQYF. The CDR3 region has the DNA TGCGCCAGCAGCCTCCGGGACAGGGGGCGTAGAGAGACCCAGTACTTC.

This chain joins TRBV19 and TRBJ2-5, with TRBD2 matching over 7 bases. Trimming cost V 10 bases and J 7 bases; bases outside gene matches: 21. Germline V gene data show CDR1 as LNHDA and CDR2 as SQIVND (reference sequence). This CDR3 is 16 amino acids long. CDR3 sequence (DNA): TGTGCCACCTCCCTCGGGGCTAGCGGAATGGGGGGGACCCAGTACTTC. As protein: CATSLGASGMGGTQYF.

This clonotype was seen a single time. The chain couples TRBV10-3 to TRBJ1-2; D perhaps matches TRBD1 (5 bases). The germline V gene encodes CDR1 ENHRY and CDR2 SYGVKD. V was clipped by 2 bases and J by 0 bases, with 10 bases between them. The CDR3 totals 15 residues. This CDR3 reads CAISEAGLANYGYTF. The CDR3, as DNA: TGTGCCATCAGTGAGGCAGGGTTAGCTAACTATGGCTACACCTTC.

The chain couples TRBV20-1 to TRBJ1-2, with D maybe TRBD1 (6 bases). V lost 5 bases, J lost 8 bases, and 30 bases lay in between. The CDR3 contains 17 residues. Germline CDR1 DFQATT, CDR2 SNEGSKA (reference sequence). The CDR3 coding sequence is TGCAGTGCTGGTCGACACCTCCGGGAACAGGGCGGGCGCGGCTACACCTTC. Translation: CSAGRHLREQGGRGYTF.

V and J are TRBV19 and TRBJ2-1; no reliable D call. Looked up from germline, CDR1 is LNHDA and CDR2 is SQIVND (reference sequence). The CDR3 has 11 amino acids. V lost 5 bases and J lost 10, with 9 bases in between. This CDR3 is CASSAGPEQFF. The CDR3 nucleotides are TGTGCCAGTAGTGCCGGTCCGGAGCAGTTCTTC. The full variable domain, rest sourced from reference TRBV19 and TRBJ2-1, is DGGITQSPKYLFRKEGQNVTLSCEQNLNHDAMYWYRQDPGQGLRLIYYSQIVNDFQKGDIAEGYSVSREKKESFPLTVTSAQKNPTAFYLCASSAGPEQFFGPGTRLTVL.